This T cell receptor (beta chain) was identified during a study of T-cell reconstitution after alpha-beta-depleted transplantation in children. Construction of the TCRbeta library involved unique molecular identifiers. TCRdb reprocessed the PCR reads via MiXCR and lists one record per CDR3 protein. The sample has about 400,000 distinct CDR3 sequences; 10% to 15% are singletons. There are a few counts of this clonotype. The CDR3 is 18 amino acids. V was pared by 6 bases and J by 0 bases, with 23 bases between. This sequence joins TRBV12-3 or TRBV12-4 and TRBJ1-1; D might be TRBD1 (6 bases). This clonotype was obtained from a human donor who donated a stem cell graft to a child with Fanconi anemia. The sequencing used PBMCs, collected from the stem cell graft. The CDR3 loop reads CASSLGKGGLRMNTEAFF. The CDR3, as DNA: TGTGCCAGCAGCCTAGGAAAGGGGGGGCTCAGGATGAACACTGAAGCTTTCTTT.